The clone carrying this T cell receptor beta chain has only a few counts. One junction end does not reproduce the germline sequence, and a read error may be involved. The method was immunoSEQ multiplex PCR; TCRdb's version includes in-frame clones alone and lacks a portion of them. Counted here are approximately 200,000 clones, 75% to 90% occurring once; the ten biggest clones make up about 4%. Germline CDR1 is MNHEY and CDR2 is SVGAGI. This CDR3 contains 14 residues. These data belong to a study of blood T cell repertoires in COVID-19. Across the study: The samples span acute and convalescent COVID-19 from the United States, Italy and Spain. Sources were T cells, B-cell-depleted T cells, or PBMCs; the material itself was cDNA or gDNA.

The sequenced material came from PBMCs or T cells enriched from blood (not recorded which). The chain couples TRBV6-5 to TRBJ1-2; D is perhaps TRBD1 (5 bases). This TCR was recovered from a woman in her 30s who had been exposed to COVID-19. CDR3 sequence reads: CASTYSGGLDGYTF. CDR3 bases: TGTGCCAGCACTTACTCGGGGGGGTTAGATGGCTACACCTTC.